These 10 T cell receptor beta chains were all obtained from the same sample, sequenced in a study of OX40 agonist ivuxolimab in advanced cancers. Data came from immunoSEQ multiplex PCR; TCRdb stores just in-frame clones and leaves some out. The sample lists roughly 65,000 clones, approximately 80% seen once, with about 4% in the top ten. This sample comprised CD4+ or CD8+ T cells sorted from blood, obtained in a trial of the OX40 agonist ivuxolimab. Receptor source: an adult with an advanced solid tumor such as melanoma, head and neck, liver or kidney cancer.

The chain carries TRBV7-9 and TRBJ2-1; TRBD1 matches at 9 bases. The V gene end was trimmed by 10 bases and the J gene end by 6 bases; junction bases not matched to a gene: 10. The germline gives CDR1 SEHNR, CDR2 FQNEAQ (reference sequence). The CDR3 covers 14 residues. The CDR3 spells CAIEQGAGFNEQFF. The CDR3 DNA reads TGTGCCATCGAACAGGGGGCAGGGTTCAATGAGCAGTTCTTC.

For the CDR3, the DNA is TGCGCCAGCAGCTTGGCACCCGAGGGTGAAAAACTGTTTTTT. Amino acid sequence: CASSLAPEGEKLFF. The chain recombines TRBV5-1 with TRBJ1-4; no reliable D call. The length of the CDR3 is 14 residues. V lost 0 bases to trimming and J lost 7 bases, with 10 bases between them. Germline V gene data show CDR1 as SGHRS and CDR2 as YFSETQ.

The chain couples TRBV18 to TRBJ1-2; TRBD1 matches at 7 bases. CDR3 length: 14 residues. Germline loops: CDR1 KGHSH, CDR2 LQKENI. Trimming at V came to 4 bases and at J to 8 bases, leaving 10 bases not matched to a gene. CDR3 bases: TGTGCCAGCTCACGCTGGGACAGTTCATGGGGCTACACCTTC. Translated: CASSRWDSSWGYTF.

The chain links TRBV5-6 to TRBJ2-7; D gene ambiguous. The CDR3 extends over 15 amino acids. Between the trimmed V and J ends, which lost 0 bases and 2 bases, there was a span of 12 bases. CDR1 is SGHDT and CDR2 is YYEEEE in the germline V gene. The CDR3 here is CASSLGSVPPYEQYF. The CDR3, as DNA: TGTGCCAGCAGCTTGGGGTCAGTCCCACCCTACGAGCAGTACTTC.

This chain connects TRBV6-1 to TRBJ2-7; D call uncertain. Germline CDR1 and CDR2: MNHNS and SASEGT. The CDR3 totals 13 residues. Trimming took off 3 bases at V and 3 bases at J, with 9 bases between the two ends. For the CDR3, the DNA is TGTGCCAGCAGTGATGGGCGGTACTACGAGCAGTACTTC. The encoded protein is CASSDGRYYEQYF.

V usage is TRBV11-2 and J usage is TRBJ2-1; TRBD2 agrees at 9 bases. With 0 bases clipped from V and 4 bases from J, the junction kept 16 bases outside the gene matches. This CDR3 is built from 20 residues. Germline-derived CDR1 and CDR2 are SGHAT and FQNNGV. CDR3 nucleotide sequence: TGTGCCAGCAGCTTAGATTTTTCATTAGCGGGAGTTAGGGGATACAATGAGCAGTTCTTC. This translates into CASSLDFSLAGVRGYNEQFF.

This clone occurred a few times. The CDR3 here is CASSLSKGLHYEQYF. The CDR3, as DNA: TGTGCCAGCAGTTTATCGAAAGGCCTTCACTACGAGCAGTACTTC. V is TRBV27 and J is TRBJ2-7; D call uncertain. Trimming pared 0 bases from V and 3 bases from J, leaving 12 bases between. CDR3 length: 15 residues. Germline assignment: CDR1 MNHEY and CDR2 SMNVEV (reference sequence).

This clone was observed a handful of times. This CDR3 is also generated by other DNA sequences in the sample. CDR3 in DNA: TGTGCCACCAGCAGAGATCTGGCCGGGGAGCTGTTTTTT. Translation gives CATSRDLAGELFF. The V and J genes are TRBV15 and TRBJ2-2; D is ambiguous. This CDR3 is built from 13 residues. Per the germline V gene, CDR1 is LNHNV and CDR2 is YYDKDF (reference sequence). Between the trimmed V and J ends, which lost 0 bases and 6 bases, there was a span of 5 bases.

The chain joins TRBV11-2 to TRBJ2-1; 11 bases are a match to TRBD2. V shed 7 bases, J shed 2 bases, and the junction held 4 bases outside the gene matches. Looked up from germline, CDR1 is SGHAT and CDR2 is FQNNGV. This CDR3 comprises 15 residues. CDR3 DNA: TGTGCCAGCATCGAGACTAGCGGGACCTACAATGAGCAGTTCTTC. It specifies CASIETSGTYNEQFF.

The chain joins TRBV10-3 to TRBJ2-5; 11 bases fit TRBD1. V lost 11 bases, J lost 0 bases, and 2 bases stayed unmatched. CDR1 ENHRY and CDR2 SYGVKD come from the germline V gene. This CDR3 has 13 amino acids. This CDR3 reads CAVGQGDQETQYF. In nucleotides, the CDR3 is TGTGCCGTGGGACAGGGGGACCAAGAGACCCAGTACTTC.